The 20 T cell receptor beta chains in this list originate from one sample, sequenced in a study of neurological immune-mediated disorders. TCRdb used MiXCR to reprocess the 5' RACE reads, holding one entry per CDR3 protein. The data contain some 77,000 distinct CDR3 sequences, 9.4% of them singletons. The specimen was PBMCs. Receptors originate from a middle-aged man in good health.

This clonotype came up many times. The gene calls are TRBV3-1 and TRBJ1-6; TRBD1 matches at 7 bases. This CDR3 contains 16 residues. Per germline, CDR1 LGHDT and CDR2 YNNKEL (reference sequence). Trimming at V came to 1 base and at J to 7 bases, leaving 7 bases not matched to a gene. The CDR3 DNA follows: TGTGCCAGCAGCCAAGGGCAGGGGGGAGGAAATTCACCCCTCCACTTT. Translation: CASSQGQGGGNSPLHF.

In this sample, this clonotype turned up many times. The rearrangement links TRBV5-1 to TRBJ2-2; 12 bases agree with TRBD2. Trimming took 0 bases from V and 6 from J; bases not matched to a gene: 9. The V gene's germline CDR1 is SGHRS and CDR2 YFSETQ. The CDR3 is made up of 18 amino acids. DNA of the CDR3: TGCGCCAGCAGCTTGGGACTAGCGGGAGCCCTTCGACCCGGGGAGCTGTTTTTT. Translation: CASSLGLAGALRPGELFF. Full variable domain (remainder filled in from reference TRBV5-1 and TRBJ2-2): KAGVTQTPRYLIKTRGQQVTLSCSPISGHRSVSWYQQTPGQGLQFLFEYFSETQRNKGNFPGRFSGRQFSNSRSEMNVSTLELGDSALYLCASSLGLAGALRPGELFFGEGSRLTVL.

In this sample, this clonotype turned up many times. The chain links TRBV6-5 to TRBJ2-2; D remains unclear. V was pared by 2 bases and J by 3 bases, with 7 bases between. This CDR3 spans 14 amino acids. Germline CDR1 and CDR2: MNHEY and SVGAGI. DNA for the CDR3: TGTGCCAGCAGTTACCGTGGGCACACCGGGGAGCTGTTTTTT. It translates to CASSYRGHTGELFF.

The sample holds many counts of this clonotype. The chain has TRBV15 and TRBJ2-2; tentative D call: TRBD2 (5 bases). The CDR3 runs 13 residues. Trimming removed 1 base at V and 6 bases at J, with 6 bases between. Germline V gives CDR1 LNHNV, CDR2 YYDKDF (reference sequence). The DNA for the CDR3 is TGTGCCACCAGCAGAGCGCGGGCCGGGGAGCTGTTTTTT. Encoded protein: CATSRARAGELFF.

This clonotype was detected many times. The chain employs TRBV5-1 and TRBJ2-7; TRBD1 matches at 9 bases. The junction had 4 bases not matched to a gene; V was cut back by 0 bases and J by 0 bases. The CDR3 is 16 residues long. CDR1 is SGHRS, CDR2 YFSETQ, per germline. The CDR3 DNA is TGCGCCAGCAGCTTGGTAGCGACAGGGGGCTCCTACGAGCAGTACTTC. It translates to CASSLVATGGSYEQYF.

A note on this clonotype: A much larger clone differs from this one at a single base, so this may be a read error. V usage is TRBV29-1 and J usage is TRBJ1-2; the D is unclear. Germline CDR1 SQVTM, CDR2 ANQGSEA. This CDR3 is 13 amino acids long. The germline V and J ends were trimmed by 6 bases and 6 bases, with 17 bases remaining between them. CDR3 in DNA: TGCAGCGTCGCCCCGTCGTGTACCCATGGCTACACCTTC. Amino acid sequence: CSVAPSCTHGYTF. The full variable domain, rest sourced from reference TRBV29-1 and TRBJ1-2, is SAVISQKPSRDICQRGTSLTIQCQVDSQVTMMFWYRQQPGQSLTLIATANQGSEATYESGFVIDKFPISRPNLTFSTLTVSNMSPEDSSIYLCSVAPSCTHGYTFGSGTRLTVV.

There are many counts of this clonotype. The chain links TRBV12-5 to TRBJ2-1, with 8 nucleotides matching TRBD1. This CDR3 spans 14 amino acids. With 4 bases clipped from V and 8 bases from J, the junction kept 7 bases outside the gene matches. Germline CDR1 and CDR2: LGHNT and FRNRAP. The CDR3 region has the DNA TGTGCTAGTGGTTATGGACAGGGTGGCGATGAGCAGTTCTTC. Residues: CASGYGQGGDEQFF. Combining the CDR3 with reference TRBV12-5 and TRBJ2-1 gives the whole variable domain DARVTQTPRHKVTEMGQEVTMRCQPILGHNTVFWYRQTMMQGLELLAYFRNRAPLDDSGMPKDRFSAEMPDATLATLKIQPSEPRDSAVYFCASGYGQGGDEQFFGPGTRLTVL.

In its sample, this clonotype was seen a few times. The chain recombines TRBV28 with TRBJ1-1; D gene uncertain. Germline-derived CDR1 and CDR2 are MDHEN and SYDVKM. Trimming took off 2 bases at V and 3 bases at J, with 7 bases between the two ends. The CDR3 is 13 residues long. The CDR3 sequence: CASSLPRDTEAFF. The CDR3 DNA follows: TGTGCCAGCAGTTTACCTCGGGACACTGAAGCTTTCTTT.

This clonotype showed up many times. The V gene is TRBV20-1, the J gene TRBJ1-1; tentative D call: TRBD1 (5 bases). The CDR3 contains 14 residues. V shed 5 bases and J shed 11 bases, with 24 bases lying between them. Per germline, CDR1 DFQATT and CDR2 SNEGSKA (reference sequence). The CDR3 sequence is CSAPREDTTRGAFF. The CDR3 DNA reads TGCAGTGCTCCTAGGGAAGACACAACCCGGGGCGCTTTCTTT.

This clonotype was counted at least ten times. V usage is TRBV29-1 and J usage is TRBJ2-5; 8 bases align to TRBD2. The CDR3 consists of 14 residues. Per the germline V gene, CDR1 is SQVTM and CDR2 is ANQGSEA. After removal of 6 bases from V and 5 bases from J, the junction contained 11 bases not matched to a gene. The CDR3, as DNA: TGCAGCGTCTCAACCCGGCCGGGGGGGGAGACCCAGTACTTC. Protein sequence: CSVSTRPGGETQYF.

The CDR3 DNA is TGCGCCAGCAGCCAGGACCCGGGACAGGGGACCGGTAGGGCTTTCTTT. This encodes CASSQDPGQGTGRAFF. The chain links TRBV4-3 to TRBJ1-1; 10 nucleotides agree with TRBD1. In germline, CDR1 is LGHNA, CDR2 YSLEER. The length of the CDR3 is 16 residues. V was pared by 3 bases and J by 11 bases, with 15 bases of the junction left unmatched.

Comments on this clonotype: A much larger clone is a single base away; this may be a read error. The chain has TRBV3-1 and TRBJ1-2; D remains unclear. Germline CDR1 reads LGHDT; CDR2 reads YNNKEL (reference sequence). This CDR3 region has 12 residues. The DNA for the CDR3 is TGTGCCAGCAACCAAGCCGCAGCTGGCTACACCTTC. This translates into CASNQAAAGYTF.

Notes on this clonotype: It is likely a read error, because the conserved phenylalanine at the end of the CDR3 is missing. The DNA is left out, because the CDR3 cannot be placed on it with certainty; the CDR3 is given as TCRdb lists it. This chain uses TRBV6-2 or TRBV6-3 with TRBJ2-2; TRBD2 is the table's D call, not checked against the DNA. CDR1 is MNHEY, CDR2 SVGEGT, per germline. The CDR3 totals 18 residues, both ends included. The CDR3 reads CASSSPSGRSANTGELGG.

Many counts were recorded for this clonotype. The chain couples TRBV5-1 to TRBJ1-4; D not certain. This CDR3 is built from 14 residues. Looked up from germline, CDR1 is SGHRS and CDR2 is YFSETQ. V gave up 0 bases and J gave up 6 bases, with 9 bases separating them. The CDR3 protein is CASSLAGGYEKLFF. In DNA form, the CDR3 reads TGCGCCAGCAGCTTGGCGGGAGGGTATGAAAAACTGTTTTTT.

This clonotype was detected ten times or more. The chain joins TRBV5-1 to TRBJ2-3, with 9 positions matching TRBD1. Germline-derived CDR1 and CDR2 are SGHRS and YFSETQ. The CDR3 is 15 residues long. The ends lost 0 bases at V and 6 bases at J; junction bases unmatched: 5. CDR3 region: CASSLGQGDPDTQYF. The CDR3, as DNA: TGCGCCAGCAGCTTGGGACAGGGGGACCCCGATACGCAGTATTTT.

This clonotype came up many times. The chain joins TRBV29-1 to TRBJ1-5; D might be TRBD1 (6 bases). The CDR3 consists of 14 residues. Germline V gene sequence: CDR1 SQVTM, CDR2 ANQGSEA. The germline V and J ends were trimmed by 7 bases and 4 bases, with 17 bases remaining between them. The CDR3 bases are TGCAGCGCTTTACAGGGTAATGGTAATCAGCCCCAGCATTTT. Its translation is CSALQGNGNQPQHF.

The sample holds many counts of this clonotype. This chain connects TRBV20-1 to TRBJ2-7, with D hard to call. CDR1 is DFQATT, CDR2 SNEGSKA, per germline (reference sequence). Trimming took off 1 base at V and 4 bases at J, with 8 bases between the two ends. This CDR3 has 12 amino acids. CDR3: CSARAQAYEQYF. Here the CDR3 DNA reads TGCAGTGCTAGAGCCCAGGCTTACGAGCAGTACTTC.

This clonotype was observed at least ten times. The CDR3 loop reads CSITRGDSGQPQHF. Written as DNA, the CDR3 is TGCAGTATAACTCGAGGGGACTCCGGTCAGCCCCAGCATTTT. The rearrangement links TRBV29-1 to TRBJ1-5; possible D gene TRBD1, 5 bases. CDR1 and CDR2 from the germline V gene are SQVTM and ANQGSEA. This CDR3 is 14 amino acids long.

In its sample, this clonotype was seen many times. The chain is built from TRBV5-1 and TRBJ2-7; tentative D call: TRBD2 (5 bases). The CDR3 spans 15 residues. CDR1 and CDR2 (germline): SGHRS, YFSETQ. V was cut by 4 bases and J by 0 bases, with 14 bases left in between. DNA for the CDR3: TGCGCCAGCAGCAATGGCGGGTCGAGCTCCTACGAGCAGTACTTC. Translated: CASSNGGSSSYEQYF.

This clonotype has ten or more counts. CDR3 nucleotides: TGTGCCAGCAGCTCTTACCCCAACACTGAAGCTTTCTTT. Translating gives CASSSYPNTEAFF. J is TRBJ1-1 and V is TRBV5-6; no clear D gene. Germline CDR1 and CDR2: SGHDT and YYEEEE. The V end was cut by 3 bases, the J end by 2 bases, with 8 bases between. CDR3 length: 13 residues.